The T cell receptor (beta chain) described here comes from a study of shared clonotypes between healthy human individuals. Germline CDR1 and CDR2: SNHLY and FYNNEI. This CDR3 spans 13 amino acids. V was pared by 8 bases and J by 0 bases, with 10 bases between. Sequenced by immunoSEQ multiplex PCR; TCRdb stores in-frame clones only, minus some. The sample holds approximately 2,000,000 clones; 85% to 95% are singletons and the top ten take around 0.4%. The J gene is TRBJ1-1, the V gene TRBV2; D is possibly TRBD1 (6 bases). Sequencing was carried out using naive CD4+ T cells from PBMCs. Subset described: CD45RA+ positively selected. This TCR was recovered from a man younger than 30 in good health. Some clones in this sample may be carry-over from other donors' samples. The CDR3 spells CASRRDMNTEAFF. The CDR3 nucleotides read TGTGCCAGCCGACGGGACATGAACACTGAAGCTTTCTTT.